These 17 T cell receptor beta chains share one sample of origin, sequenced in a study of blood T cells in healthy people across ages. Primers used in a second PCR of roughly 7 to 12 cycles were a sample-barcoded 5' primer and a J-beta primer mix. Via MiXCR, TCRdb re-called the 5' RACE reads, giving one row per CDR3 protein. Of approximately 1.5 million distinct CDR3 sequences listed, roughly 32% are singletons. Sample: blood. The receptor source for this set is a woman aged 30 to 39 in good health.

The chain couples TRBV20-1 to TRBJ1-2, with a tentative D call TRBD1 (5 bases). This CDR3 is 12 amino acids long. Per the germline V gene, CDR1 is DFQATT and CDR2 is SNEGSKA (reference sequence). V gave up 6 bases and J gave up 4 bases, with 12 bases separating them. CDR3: CSARTSIYGYTF. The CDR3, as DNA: TGCAGTGCCCGGACATCCATCTATGGCTACACCTTC.

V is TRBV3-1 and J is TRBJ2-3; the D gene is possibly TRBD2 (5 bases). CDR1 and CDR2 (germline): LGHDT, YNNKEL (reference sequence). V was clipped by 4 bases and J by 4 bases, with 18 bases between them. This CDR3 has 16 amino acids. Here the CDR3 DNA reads TGTGCCAGCAGCCCACTAGACCCGTGGGTCCCAGATACGCAGTATTTT. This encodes CASSPLDPWVPDTQYF.

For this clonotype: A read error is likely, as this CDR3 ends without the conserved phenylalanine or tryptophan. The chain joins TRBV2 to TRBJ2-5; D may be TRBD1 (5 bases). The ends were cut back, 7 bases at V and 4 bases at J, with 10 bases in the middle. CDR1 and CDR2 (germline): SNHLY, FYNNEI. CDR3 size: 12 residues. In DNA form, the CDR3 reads TGTGCCAGCACAGGGTTGGGAGAGACCCAGTACCTC. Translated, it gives CASTGLGETQYL.

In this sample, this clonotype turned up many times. In nucleotides, the CDR3 is TGTGCCAGCAGTTTCAGTCCGCCTTACGAGCAGTACTTC. Translating gives CASSFSPPYEQYF. This rearrangement joins TRBV12-3 or TRBV12-4 to TRBJ2-7, with no clear D. The V gene lost 3 bases and the J gene lost 4 bases, with 10 bases spanning the gap. The CDR3 loop spans 13 amino acids.

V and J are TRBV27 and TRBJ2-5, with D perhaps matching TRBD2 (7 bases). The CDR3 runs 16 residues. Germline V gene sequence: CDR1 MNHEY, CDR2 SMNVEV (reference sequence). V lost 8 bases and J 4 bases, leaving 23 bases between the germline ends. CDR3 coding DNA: TGTGCCAGCGGATCCCTCAGTCCGAGGGGGGGAGAGACCCAGTACTTC. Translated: CASGSLSPRGGETQYF.

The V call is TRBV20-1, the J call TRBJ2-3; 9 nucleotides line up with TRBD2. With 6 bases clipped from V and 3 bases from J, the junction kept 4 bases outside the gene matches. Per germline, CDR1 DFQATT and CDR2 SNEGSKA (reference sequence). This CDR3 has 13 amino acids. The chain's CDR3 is CSALLAGTDTQYF. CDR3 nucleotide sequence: TGCAGTGCCCTACTAGCGGGTACAGATACGCAGTATTTT.

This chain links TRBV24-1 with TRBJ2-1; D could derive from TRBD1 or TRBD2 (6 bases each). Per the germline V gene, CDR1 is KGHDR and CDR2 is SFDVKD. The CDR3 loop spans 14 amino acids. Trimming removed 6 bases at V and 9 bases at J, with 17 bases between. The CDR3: CATSSRGVGSEQFF. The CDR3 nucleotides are TGTGCCACCAGTTCAAGGGGGGTAGGGAGTGAGCAGTTCTTC.

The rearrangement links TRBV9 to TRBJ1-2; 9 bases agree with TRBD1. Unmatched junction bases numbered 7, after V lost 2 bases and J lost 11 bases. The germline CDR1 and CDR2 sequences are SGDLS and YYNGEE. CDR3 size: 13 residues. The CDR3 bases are TGTGCCAGCAGCGTCCTACCGACAGGGGGGTACACCTTC. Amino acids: CASSVLPTGGYTF.

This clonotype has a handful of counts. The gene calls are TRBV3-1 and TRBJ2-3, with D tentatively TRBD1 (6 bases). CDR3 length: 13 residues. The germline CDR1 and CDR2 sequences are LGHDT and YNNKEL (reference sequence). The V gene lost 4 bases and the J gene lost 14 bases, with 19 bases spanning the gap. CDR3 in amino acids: CASSPQSGGVLYF. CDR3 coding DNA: TGTGCCAGCAGCCCCCAGTCTGGGGGCGTTTTGTATTTT.

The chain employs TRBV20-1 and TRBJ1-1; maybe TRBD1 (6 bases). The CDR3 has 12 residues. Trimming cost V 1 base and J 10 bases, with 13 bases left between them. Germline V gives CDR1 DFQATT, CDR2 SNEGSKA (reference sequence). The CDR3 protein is CSARAGTPVAFF. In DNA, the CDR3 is TGCAGTGCTAGAGCCGGGACACCTGTAGCTTTCTTT.

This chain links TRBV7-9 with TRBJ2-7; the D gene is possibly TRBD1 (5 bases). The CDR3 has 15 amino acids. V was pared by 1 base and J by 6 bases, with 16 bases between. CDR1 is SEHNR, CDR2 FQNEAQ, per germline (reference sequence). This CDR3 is CASSLVGNRYFEQYF. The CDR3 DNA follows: TGTGCCAGCAGCTTAGTAGGTAACAGGTACTTCGAGCAGTACTTC.

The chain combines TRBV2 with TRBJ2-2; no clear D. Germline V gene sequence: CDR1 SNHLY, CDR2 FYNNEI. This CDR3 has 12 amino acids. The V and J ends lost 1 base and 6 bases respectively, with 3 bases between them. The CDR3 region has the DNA TGTGCCAGCAGTGAAGGGGCCGGGGAGCTGTTTTTT. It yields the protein CASSEGAGELFF.

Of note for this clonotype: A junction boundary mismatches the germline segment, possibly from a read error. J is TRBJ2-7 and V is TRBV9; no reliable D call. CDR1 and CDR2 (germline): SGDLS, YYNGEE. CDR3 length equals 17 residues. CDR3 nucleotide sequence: TGTGCCAGCAGCCTCCGTCCCCCCGACTGGAGCTCCAACGAGCAGTACTTC. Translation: CASSLRPPDWSSNEQYF. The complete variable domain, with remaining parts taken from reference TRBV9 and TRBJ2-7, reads DSGVTQTPKHLITATGQRVTLRCSPRSGDLSVYWYQQSLDQGLQFLIQYYNGEERAKGNILERFSAQQFPDLHSELNLSSLELGDSALYFCASSLRPPDWSSNEQYFGPGTRLTVT.

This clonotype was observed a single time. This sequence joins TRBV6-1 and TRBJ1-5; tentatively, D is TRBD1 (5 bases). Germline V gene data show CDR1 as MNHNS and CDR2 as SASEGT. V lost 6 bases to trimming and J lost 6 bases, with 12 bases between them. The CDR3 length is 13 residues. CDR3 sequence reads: CASSDRGGQPQHF. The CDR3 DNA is TGTGCCAGCAGCGACCGGGGGGGTCAGCCCCAGCATTTT.

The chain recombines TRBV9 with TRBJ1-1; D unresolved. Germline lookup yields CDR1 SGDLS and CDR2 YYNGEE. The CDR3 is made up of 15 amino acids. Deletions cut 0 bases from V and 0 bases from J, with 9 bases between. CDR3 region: CASSVVGSVNTEAFF. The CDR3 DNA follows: TGTGCCAGCAGCGTAGTGGGTTCTGTGAACACTGAAGCTTTCTTT.

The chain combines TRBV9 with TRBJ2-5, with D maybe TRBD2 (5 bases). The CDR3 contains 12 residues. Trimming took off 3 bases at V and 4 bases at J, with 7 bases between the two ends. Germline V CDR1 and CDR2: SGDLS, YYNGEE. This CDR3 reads CASSGERETQYF. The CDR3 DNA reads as TGTGCCAGCAGCGGGGAGAGAGAGACCCAGTACTTC.

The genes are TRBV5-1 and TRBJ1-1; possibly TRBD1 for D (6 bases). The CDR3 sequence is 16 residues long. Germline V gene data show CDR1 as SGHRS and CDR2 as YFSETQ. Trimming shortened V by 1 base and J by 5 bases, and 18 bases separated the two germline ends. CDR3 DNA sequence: TGCGCCAGCAGCTTGCGGAGTAAAGGGGGATGGACTGAAGCTTTCTTT. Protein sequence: CASSLRSKGGWTEAFF.